One T cell receptor (beta chain) is described in this entry. Its antigen is not known. This specimen comes from a study of T cells in localized non-small cell lung cancer. The study, taken as a whole, reports: Heterogeneity within the tumor remains possible, as just one region underwent sequencing. Uninvolved adjacent lung had higher T cell clonality than tumor and all other tissues. Among the top 100 tumor clones, a median 57 appeared in adjacent lung.

Profiling relied on immunoSEQ multiplex PCR, and the TCRdb table lists in-frame clones only, not all of them. The repertoire holds more than 30,000 clones, with more than 75% as singletons. Trimming stripped 4 bases from V and 5 bases from J, with 20 bases between. The V gene's germline CDR1 is SGHAT and CDR2 FQNNGV. CDR3 length: 16 residues. The receptor's source is a male donor aged 60 or over with stage III lung adenocarcinoma. The J gene is TRBJ1-1, the V gene TRBV11-2, with D possibly matching TRBD1 (6 bases). The sequencing here drew on peripheral blood, taken before any cancer treatment. CDR3 sequence: CASSSPRGGLGTEAFF. The CDR3 nucleotides are TGTGCCAGCAGCTCACCGCGGGGGGGGCTTGGAACTGAAGCTTTCTTT. The entire variable domain, with the rest obtained from reference TRBV11-2 and TRBJ1-1, is as follows: EAGVAQSPRYKIIEKRQSVAFWCNPISGHATLYWYQQILGQGPKLLIQFQNNGVVDDSQLPKDRFSAERLKGVDSTLKIQPAKLEDSAVYLCASSSPRGGLGTEAFFGQGTRLTVV.